Included here is one T cell receptor (beta chain) sequence, with context. Its antigen is not known. The data originate from a study of cytomegalovirus exposure and HLA in healthy donors. The study, taken as a whole, reports: 150 or so TCR beta chains were listed as cytomegalovirus-associated. TCR beta V- and J-gene trimming was later associated with a missense DCLRE1C variant. Later on, an analysis found that several of the most significant clusters appeared to be linked to common viral pathogens, which included parvovirus B19.

The CDR3 covers 19 residues. The ends were cut back, 0 bases at V and 0 bases at J, with 19 bases in the middle. The V gene's germline CDR1 is SGHRS and CDR2 YFSETQ. PCR involved 60 Vbeta and 13 Jbeta primers. Repertoires were generated with immunoSEQ multiplex PCR, while TCRdb's copy carries only in-frame clones and drops some. The table includes 200,000 to 300,000 clones, just under 85% detected once. The sample consisted of PBMCs. The origin of this receptor is a woman aged 40 to 50 in good health and CMV-seropositive. This sequence joins TRBV5-1 and TRBJ2-1; the D is unclear. The CDR3 protein is CASSLAKNSRMGSYNEQFF. The CDR3 nucleotides are TGCGCCAGCAGCTTGGCCAAAAATAGCCGGATGGGCTCCTACAATGAGCAGTTCTTC.